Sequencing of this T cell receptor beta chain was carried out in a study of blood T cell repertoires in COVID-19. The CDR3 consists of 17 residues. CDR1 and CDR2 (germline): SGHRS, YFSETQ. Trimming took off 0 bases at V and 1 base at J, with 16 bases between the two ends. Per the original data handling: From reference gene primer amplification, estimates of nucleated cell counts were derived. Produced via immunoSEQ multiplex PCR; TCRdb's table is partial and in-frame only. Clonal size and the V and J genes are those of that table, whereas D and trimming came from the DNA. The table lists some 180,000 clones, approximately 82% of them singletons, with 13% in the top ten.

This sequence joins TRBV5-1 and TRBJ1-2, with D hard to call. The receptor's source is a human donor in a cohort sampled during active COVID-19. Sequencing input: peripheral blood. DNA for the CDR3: TGCGCCAGCAGCTTGGCCATGGCAACAGCCGATAACTATGGCTACACCTTC. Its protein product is CASSLAMATADNYGYTF.